This is a list of T cell receptor beta chains from one sample in a study of OX40 agonist ivuxolimab in advanced cancers. Assay: immunoSEQ multiplex PCR; the TCRdb copy retains only in-frame clones and omits some. This sample carries 70,000 to 95,000 clones, around 83% of them seen once, and the ten largest clones take roughly 0.77%. The sample in question was CD4+ or CD8+ T cells sorted from blood, obtained in a trial of the OX40 agonist ivuxolimab. The receptors derive from an adult with an advanced solid tumor such as melanoma, head and neck, liver or kidney cancer. The CDR3 runs from the conserved cysteine through the conserved F or W. A D gene is named only where the DNA matches it firmly. Size tells how often a clone was seen (once, few, many) or the class of an expanded clone, and some rows leave it out.

d_call clone_size j_call v_call cdr3_nt cdr3_aa
TRBD1 - TRBJ1-2 TRBV19 TGTGCCAGTAGTCACAGGGGCGCGGCTTACGGCTACACCTTC CASSHRGAAYGYTF
TRBD2 few TRBJ2-5 TRBV7-6 TGTGCCAGCAGCCGGACTAGCGGGAGATTGGAAGAGACCCAGTACTTC CASSRTSGRLEETQYF
- few TRBJ1-1 TRBV14 TGTGCCAGCAGCCGACAGTCGAACACTGAAGCTTTCTTT CASSRQSNTEAFF
- - TRBJ2-5 TRBV30 TGTGCCTGGAGTGGGGGGAACGTGGGATCGGACACCCAGTACTTC CAWSGGNVGSDTQYF
- - TRBJ2-5 TRBV12-5 TGTGCTAGTGGTTTGGTAAGGATCGGCGGGAGAGGGGGACAAGAGACCCAGTACTTC CASGLVRIGGRGGQETQYF
- few TRBJ1-6 TRBV5-1 TGCGCCAGCAGCTTGGACGGGCGGTCACCCCTCCACTTT CASSLDGRSPLHF
TRBD2 - TRBJ2-5 TRBV11-2 TGTGCCAGCAGCTTGACTAGCGGCACGGTGGAGACCCAGTACTTC CASSLTSGTVETQYF
- - TRBJ2-2 TRBV18 TGTGCCAGCTCACCAAACTCCGGGGAGCTGTTTTTT CASSPNSGELFF
TRBD1 - TRBJ2-2 TRBV14 TGTGCCAGCAGCCGCTGGACAGGGGGCATCACCGGGGAGCTGTTTTTT CASSRWTGGITGELFF
TRBD1 - TRBJ2-5 TRBV19 TGTGCCAGTAGTATAGAAACGGGACAGGGGGGTCGGGAGACCCAGTACTTC CASSIETGQGGRETQYF
- - TRBJ2-6 TRBV7-9 TGTGCCAGCTCCCCCTCTGGGGCCAACGTCCTGACTTTC CASSPSGANVLTF
TRBD2 - TRBJ2-7 TRBV7-2 TGTGCCAGCAGCATCTGGGGGGGTGATCTCTACGAGCAGTACTTC CASSIWGGDLYEQYF
TRBD1 - TRBJ1-1 TRBV13 TGTGCCAGCAGCCTAAAGACAGGGGCGAACACTGAAGCTTTCTTT CASSLKTGANTEAFF
- few TRBJ1-2 TRBV28 TGTGCCAGCAGTTTAGGGACCGACAAGAGAGGCTACACCTTC CASSLGTDKRGYTF
- few TRBJ2-7 TRBV4-3 TGCGCCAGCAGCCAAGCTAGGGGAACACTGAGCTCCTACGAGCAGTACTTC CASSQARGTLSSYEQYF
- - TRBJ1-1 TRBV5-1 TGCGCCAGCACAATTATAGGGAACACTGAAGCTTTCTTT CASTIIGNTEAFF
- few TRBJ2-7 TRBV5-8 TGTGCCAGCAGCTCCCGGACAGCATCCTACGAGCAGTACTTC CASSSRTASYEQYF
TRBD1 - TRBJ1-1 TRBV27 TGTGCCAGCAGTCCTTGGACAGGGGGCGGCCAAACAGCTTTCTTT CASSPWTGGGQTAFF
TRBD1 - TRBJ2-7 TRBV6-1 TGTGCCAGCAGTGAAGAGACAGGGGGCCTTTCCTACGAGCAGTACTTC CASSEETGGLSYEQYF
TRBD2 - TRBJ2-1 TRBV7-6 TGTGCCAGCAGCCTAGCGGGGGGGCCGGGGAATGAGCAGTTCTTC CASSLAGGPGNEQFF
- - TRBJ1-1 TRBV30 TGTGCCTGGAGTGTAAGCGGGGACACTGAAGCTTTCTTT CAWSVSGDTEAFF
- - TRBJ2-2 TRBV10-3 TGTGCCGCCGATCCGACAGGATCGAACACCGGGGAGCTGTTTTTT CAADPTGSNTGELFF
- few TRBJ2-7 TRBV11-3 TGTGCCAGCAGCCAAAGGCTTTCCTACGAGCAGTACTTC CASSQRLSYEQYF
TRBD2 - TRBJ2-5 TRBV6-6 TGTGCCAGCGGCATAGCGGGGCACCAAGAGACCCAGTACTTC CASGIAGHQETQYF
TRBD1 - TRBJ2-1 TRBV5-1 TGCGCCAGCAGCGGGACAGGGGTTCAAAGCGATGAGCAGTTCTTC CASSGTGVQSDEQFF
- - TRBJ2-5 TRBV2 TGTGCCAGCAGTGAGAGGGAGACCCAGTACTTC CASSERETQYF
TRBD1 - TRBJ1-2 TRBV5-6 TGTGCCAGCAGCTGGTCGGACAGGGACTATGGCTACACCTTC CASSWSDRDYGYTF
- few TRBJ2-1 TRBV5-4 TGTGCCAGCAGCTTGGCTAGTCCAGCCGTGAATGAGCAGTTCTTC CASSLASPAVNEQFF
- - TRBJ2-3 TRBV6-5 TGTGCCAGCAGTCAACCTGCCGACAGCACAGATACGCAGTATTTT CASSQPADSTDTQYF
- once TRBJ2-7 TRBV7-2 TGTGCCAGCACCCCGGGGGCCTCCTACGAGCAGTACTTC CASTPGASYEQYF
- - TRBJ2-7 TRBV18 TGTGCCAGCTCGTCAAGCACCTACGAGCAGTACTTC CASSSSTYEQYF
- once TRBJ2-5 TRBV19 TGTGCCAGTAGTCTCGGCCGTCAGGGTAGGGAGACCCAGTACTTC CASSLGRQGRETQYF
TRBD2 - TRBJ2-2 TRBV6-9 TGTGCCAGCACCCAACTAGCGGGAGGGCCGTTAGGCACCGGGGAGCTGTTTTTT CASTQLAGGPLGTGELFF
- once TRBJ2-7 TRBV5-4 TGTGCCAGCAGCCCCCAGCAGGGGTGGAACGAGCAGTACTTC CASSPQQGWNEQYF
TRBD1 - TRBJ2-5 TRBV11-1 TGTGCCAGCAGCCCCTCCGGGACAGTGGCCCAAGAGACCCAGTACTTC CASSPSGTVAQETQYF
- few TRBJ1-2 TRBV27 TGTGCCAGCAGTTTGGTGGGCAGGGCAAATGGCTACACCTTC CASSLVGRANGYTF
TRBD2 - TRBJ2-1 TRBV30 TGTGCCTGGAGTTTGAGAGGCGGGAGGGCCGCAAATGAGCAGTTCTTC CAWSLRGGRAANEQFF
- - TRBJ1-5 TRBV19 TGTGCCAGTAAAGATTTTGAAAATAGCAATCAGCCCCAGCATTTT CASKDFENSNQPQHF
- - TRBJ2-1 TRBV9 TGTGCCAGCAGCCCCCACCTGAGGGTGGGGAATGAGCAGTTCTTC CASSPHLRVGNEQFF
- - TRBJ2-5 TRBV4-2 TGTGCCAGCAGCCAAGATAGGTCTAGCCAAGAGACCCAGTACTTC CASSQDRSSQETQYF
- - TRBJ2-7 TRBV13 TGTGCCAGCAGCTTATCCTGGGCTGTAGGCGAGCAGTACTTC CASSLSWAVGEQYF
- - TRBJ2-2 TRBV19 TGTGCCAGTAGTATAGAGGGGGGCAGGGGCAGGAACACCGGGGAGCTGTTTTTT CASSIEGGRGRNTGELFF
TRBD1 - TRBJ1-2 TRBV7-2 TGTGCCAGCAGCTCCTACAGGGGTGGGGGCTATGGCTACACCTTC CASSSYRGGGYGYTF
- - TRBJ1-3 TRBV30 TGTGCCTGGGCCCAGCAGGCTGGAGGAAACACCATATATTTT CAWAQQAGGNTIYF
- - TRBJ2-5 TRBV2 TGTGCCAGCAGATCAGAGACCCAGTACTTC CASRSETQYF
TRBD2 - TRBJ2-3 TRBV10-3 TGTGCCATCAGTCCTTCGGGGGGCGGGAGGGCCACCACAGATACGCAGTATTTT CAISPSGGGRATTDTQYF
- - TRBJ1-2 TRBV6-1 TGTGCCAGCAGCCCCCCAGTTTATGGCTACACCTTC CASSPPVYGYTF
- once TRBJ2-3 TRBV9 TGTGCCAGCAGCCCCATAATAGGGGGCACAGATACGCAGTATTTT CASSPIIGGTDTQYF
- - TRBJ2-5 TRBV19 TGTGCCAGTAGTATCCCCGGACCAACGAGAGAGACCCAGTACTTC CASSIPGPTRETQYF
- once TRBJ1-5 TRBV7-8 TGTGCCAGCAGCTTATTGGGCCAGGGTGTGGGTCAGCCCCAGCATTTT CASSLLGQGVGQPQHF
TRBD1 - TRBJ1-2 TRBV2 TGTGCCAGCATCAGGTCAGGGGGCGGTGGCTACACCTTC CASIRSGGGGYTF
- few TRBJ1-1 TRBV7-6 TGTGCCAGCAGTTGGACGGGGAACACTGAAGCTTTCTTT CASSWTGNTEAFF
TRBD1 - TRBJ2-2 TRBV6-1 TGTGCCAGCACTTCGGACAGGGTAAATGCCGGGGAGCTGTTTTTT CASTSDRVNAGELFF
TRBD1 - TRBJ1-2 TRBV6-1 TGTGCCAGCAGCCAAGGGGGACAGCTAAATTATGGCTACACCTTC CASSQGGQLNYGYTF
- - TRBJ2-5 TRBV5-1 TGCGCCAGCTCCCCCGGGGAAGGGAAAGAGACCCAGTACTTC CASSPGEGKETQYF
TRBD2 many TRBJ2-2 TRBV28 TGTGCCAGCAGATCCGGGGGGGCAGCGAACACCGGGGAGCTGTTTTTT CASRSGGAANTGELFF
- - TRBJ1-2 TRBV7-2 TGTGCCAGCAGCATCGCCAGGGGAAATCGCTACACCTTC CASSIARGNRYTF
TRBD2 - TRBJ2-5 TRBV6-1 TGTGCCAGCAGTGAATATCCGGGACTAGCGGGCGGGCGGGAGACCCAGTACTTC CASSEYPGLAGGRETQYF
- - TRBJ1-2 TRBV7-2 TGTGCCAGCAGTGGGGGCGGCAACTATGGCTACACCTTC CASSGGGNYGYTF